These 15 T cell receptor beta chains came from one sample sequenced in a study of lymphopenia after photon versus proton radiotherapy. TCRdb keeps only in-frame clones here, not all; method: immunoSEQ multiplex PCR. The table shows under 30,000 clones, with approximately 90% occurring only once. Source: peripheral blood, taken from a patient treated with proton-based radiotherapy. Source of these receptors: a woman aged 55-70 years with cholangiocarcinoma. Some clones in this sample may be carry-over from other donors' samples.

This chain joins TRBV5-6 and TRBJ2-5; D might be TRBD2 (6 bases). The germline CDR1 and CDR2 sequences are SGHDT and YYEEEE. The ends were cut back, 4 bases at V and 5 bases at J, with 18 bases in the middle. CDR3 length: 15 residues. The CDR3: CASSARGGMGETQYF. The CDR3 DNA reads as TGTGCCAGCAGCGCCCGTGGAGGGATGGGGGAGACCCAGTACTTC.

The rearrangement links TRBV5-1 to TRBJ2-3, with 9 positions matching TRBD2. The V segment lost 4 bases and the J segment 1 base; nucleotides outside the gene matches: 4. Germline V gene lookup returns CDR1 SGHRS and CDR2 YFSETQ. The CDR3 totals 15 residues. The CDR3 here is CASSLLAGGTDTQYF. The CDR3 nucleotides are TGCGCCAGCAGCCTTTTAGCGGGGGGCACAGATACGCAGTATTTT. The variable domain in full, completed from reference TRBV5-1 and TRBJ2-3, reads KAGVTQTPRYLIKTRGQQVTLSCSPISGHRSVSWYQQTPGQGLQFLFEYFSETQRNKGNFPGRFSGRQFSNSRSEMNVSTLELGDSALYLCASSLLAGGTDTQYFGPGTRLTVL.

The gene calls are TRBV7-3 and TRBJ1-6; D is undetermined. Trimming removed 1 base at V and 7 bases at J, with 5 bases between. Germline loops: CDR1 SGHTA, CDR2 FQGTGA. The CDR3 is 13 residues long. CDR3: CASSLSGNSPLHF. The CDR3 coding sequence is TGTGCCAGCAGCTTAAGTGGCAATTCACCCCTCCACTTT.

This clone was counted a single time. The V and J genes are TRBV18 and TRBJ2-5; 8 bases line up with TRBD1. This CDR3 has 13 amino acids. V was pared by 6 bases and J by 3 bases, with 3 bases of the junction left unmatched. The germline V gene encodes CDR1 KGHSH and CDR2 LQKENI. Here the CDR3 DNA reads TGTGCCAGCTCCCAGGACAGGGAAGAGACCCAGTACTTC. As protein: CASSQDREETQYF.

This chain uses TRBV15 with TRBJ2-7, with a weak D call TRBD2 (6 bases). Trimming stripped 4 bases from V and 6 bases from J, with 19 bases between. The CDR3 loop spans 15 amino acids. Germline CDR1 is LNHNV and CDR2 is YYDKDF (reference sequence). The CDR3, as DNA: TGTGCCACCAGCAATTGGGTGGGGGGTCCCGGCGAGCAGTACTTC. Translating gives CATSNWVGGPGEQYF. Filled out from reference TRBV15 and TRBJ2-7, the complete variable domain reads DAMVIQNPRYQVTQFGKPVTLSCSQTLNHNVMYWYQQKSSQAPKLLFHYYDKDFNNEADTPDNFQSRRPNTSFCFLDIRSPGLGDTAMYLCATSNWVGGPGEQYFGPGTRLTVT.

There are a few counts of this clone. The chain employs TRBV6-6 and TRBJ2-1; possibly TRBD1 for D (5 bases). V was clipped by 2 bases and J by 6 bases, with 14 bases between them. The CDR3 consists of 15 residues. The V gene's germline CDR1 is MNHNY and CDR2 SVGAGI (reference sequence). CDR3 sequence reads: CASSYPGNRPNEQFF. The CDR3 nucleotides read TGTGCCAGCAGTTACCCAGGGAATCGACCCAATGAGCAGTTCTTC.

The CDR3 here is CSADGTGLVGVYNEQFF. DNA for the CDR3: TGCAGCGCCGACGGGACAGGACTAGTTGGGGTCTACAATGAGCAGTTCTTC. J is TRBJ2-1 and V is TRBV29-1; weak D call: TRBD1 (8 bases). The germline V gene encodes CDR1 SQVTM and CDR2 ANQGSEA. The V end was cut by 7 bases, the J end by 3 bases, with 25 bases between. This CDR3 contains 17 residues.

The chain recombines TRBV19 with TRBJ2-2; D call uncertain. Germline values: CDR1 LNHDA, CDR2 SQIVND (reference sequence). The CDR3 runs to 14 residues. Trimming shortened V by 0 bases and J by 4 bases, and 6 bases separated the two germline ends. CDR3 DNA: TGTGCCAGTAGTATAGATCGTCCCACCGGGGAGCTGTTTTTT. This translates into CASSIDRPTGELFF.

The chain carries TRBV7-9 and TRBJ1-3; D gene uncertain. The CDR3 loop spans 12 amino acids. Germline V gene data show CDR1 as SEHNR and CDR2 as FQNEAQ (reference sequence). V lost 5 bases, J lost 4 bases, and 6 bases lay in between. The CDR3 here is CASSPGGNTIYF. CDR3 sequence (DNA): TGTGCCAGCAGCCCCGGGGGAAACACCATATATTTT.

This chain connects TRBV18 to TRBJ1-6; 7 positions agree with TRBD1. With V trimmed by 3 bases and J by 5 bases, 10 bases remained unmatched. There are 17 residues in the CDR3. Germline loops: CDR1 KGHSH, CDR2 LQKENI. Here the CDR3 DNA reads TGTGCCAGCTCACCCCTGAAGCCAGGGGGGCATAATTCACCCCTCCACTTT. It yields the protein CASSPLKPGGHNSPLHF. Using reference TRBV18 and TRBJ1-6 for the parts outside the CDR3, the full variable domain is NAGVMQNPRHLVRRRGQEARLRCSPMKGHSHVYWYRQLPEEGLKFMVYLQKENIIDESGMPKERFSAEFPKEGPSILRIQQVVRGDSAAYFCASSPLKPGGHNSPLHFGNGTRLTVT.

This CDR3 is CASSQAGQQYF. The CDR3, as DNA: TGTGCCAGCAGCCAAGCCGGGCAGCAGTACTTC. This chain uses TRBV14 with TRBJ2-5; no firm D call. The CDR3 has 11 residues. Between the trimmed V and J ends, which lost 1 base and 11 bases, there was a span of 8 bases. Germline V gene lookup returns CDR1 SGHDN and CDR2 FVKESK.

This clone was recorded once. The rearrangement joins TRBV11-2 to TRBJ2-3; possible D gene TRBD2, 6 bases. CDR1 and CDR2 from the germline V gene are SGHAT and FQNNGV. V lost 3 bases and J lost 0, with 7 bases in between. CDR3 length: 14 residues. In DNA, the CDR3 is TGTGCCAGCAGCTTTAGCGGAAGCACAGATACGCAGTATTTT. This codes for CASSFSGSTDTQYF.

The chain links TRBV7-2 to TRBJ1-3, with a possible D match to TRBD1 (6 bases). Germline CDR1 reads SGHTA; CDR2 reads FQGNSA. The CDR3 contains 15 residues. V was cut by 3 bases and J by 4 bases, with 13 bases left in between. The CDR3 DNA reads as TGTGCCAGCAGCTTTTTCAGGGGCTTAGGAAACACCATATATTTT. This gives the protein CASSFFRGLGNTIYF. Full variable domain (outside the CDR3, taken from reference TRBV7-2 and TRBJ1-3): GAGVSQSPSNKVTEKGKDVELRCDPISGHTALYWYRQSLGQGLEFLIYFQGNSAPDKSGLPSDRFSAERTGGSVSTLTIQRTQQEDSAVYLCASSFFRGLGNTIYFGEGSWLTVV.

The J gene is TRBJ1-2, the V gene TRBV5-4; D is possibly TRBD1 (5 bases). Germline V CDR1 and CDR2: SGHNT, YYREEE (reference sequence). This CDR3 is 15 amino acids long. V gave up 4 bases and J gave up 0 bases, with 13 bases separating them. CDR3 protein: CASSTRGSTNYGYTF. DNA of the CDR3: TGTGCCAGCAGCACCCGGGGCAGTACTAACTATGGCTACACCTTC.

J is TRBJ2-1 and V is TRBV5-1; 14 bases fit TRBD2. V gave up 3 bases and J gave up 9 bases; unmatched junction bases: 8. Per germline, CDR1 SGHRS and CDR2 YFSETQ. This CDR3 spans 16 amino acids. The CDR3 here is CASSSLTSGGAGEQFF. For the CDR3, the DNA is TGCGCCAGCAGCTCCCTGACTAGCGGGGGGGCCGGTGAGCAGTTCTTC.